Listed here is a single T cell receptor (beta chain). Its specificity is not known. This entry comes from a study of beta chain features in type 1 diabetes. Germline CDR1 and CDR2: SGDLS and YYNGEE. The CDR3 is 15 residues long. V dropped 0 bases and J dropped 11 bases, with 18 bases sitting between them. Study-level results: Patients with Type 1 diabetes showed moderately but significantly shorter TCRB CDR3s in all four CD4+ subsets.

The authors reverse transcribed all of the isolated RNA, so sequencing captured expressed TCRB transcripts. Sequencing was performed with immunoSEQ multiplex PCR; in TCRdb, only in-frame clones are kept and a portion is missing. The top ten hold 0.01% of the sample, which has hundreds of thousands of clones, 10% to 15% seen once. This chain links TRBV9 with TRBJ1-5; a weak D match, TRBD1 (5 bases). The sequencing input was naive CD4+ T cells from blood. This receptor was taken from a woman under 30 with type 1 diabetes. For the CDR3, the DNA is TGTGCCAGCAGCGTAGAGCCAGGGCCCACAGTGGCCCAGCATTTT. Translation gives CASSVEPGPTVAQHF.